Below are 22 T cell receptor beta chains sequenced from a single sample in a study of cytomegalovirus exposure and HLA in healthy donors. PCR used 60 Vbeta primers and 13 Jbeta primers. Some clones are missing from TCRdb's copy, which holds only in-frame ones; the method was immunoSEQ multiplex PCR. The sample contains about 160,000 clones, about 80% of which appear only once. Sequenced material: PBMCs. The receptors shown here come from a woman between 45 and 60 years old in good health and CMV-seropositive.

The V and J genes are TRBV6-5 and TRBJ2-7; the match to TRBD2 covers 10 bases. CDR1 is MNHEY and CDR2 is SVGAGI in the germline V gene. This CDR3 is built from 15 residues. Losses at the gene ends were 5 bases for V and 3 bases for J; bases not matched to a gene: 7. CDR3 in amino acids: CASSTELAGYYEQYF. In DNA form, the CDR3 reads TGTGCCAGCAGTACAGAACTAGCGGGGTACTACGAGCAGTACTTC.

The DNA for the CDR3 is TGTGCCAGCAGCTTAGGTGGTTGGACAGGGGTTAATTCACCCCTCCACTTT. Amino acid sequence: CASSLGGWTGVNSPLHF. The chain joins TRBV7-2 to TRBJ1-6; 9 bases are a match to TRBD1. Germline V CDR1 and CDR2: SGHTA, FQGNSA. Trimming took 1 base from V and 6 from J; bases not matched to a gene: 7. The CDR3 runs to 17 residues.

The chain combines TRBV19 with TRBJ1-1, with unresolved D. V was trimmed by 7 bases and J by 6 bases, leaving 15 bases between them. The CDR3 is 13 residues long. Germline CDR1 LNHDA, CDR2 SQIVND (reference sequence). The CDR3 sequence: CASNSPGNSEAFF. The DNA of the CDR3 is TGTGCCAGTAATTCCCCAGGTAACTCTGAAGCTTTCTTT.

The genes are TRBV19 and TRBJ2-2; D possibly corresponds to TRBD2 (5 bases). V lost 4 bases, J lost 5 bases, and 11 bases lay in between. Germline lookup yields CDR1 LNHDA and CDR2 SQIVND (reference sequence). This CDR3 has 14 amino acids. The CDR3 bases are TGTGCCAGTAGTAATCTGGGGAGAACCGGGGAGCTGTTTTTT. Its translation: CASSNLGRTGELFF.

The V call is TRBV28, the J call TRBJ2-3; TRBD1 is a possible D gene (5 bases). CDR1 and CDR2 from the germline V gene are MDHEN and SYDVKM. With 5 bases removed from V and 10 bases from J, the gap between germline ends came to 10 bases. This CDR3 is built from 11 residues. This CDR3 is CASSPGIPQYF. The CDR3 DNA sequence: TGTGCCAGCAGTCCAGGGATACCGCAGTATTTT. Using reference TRBV28 and TRBJ2-3 for the parts outside the CDR3, the full variable domain is DVKVTQSSRYLVKRTGEKVFLECVQDMDHENMFWYRQDPGLGLRLIYFSYDVKMKEKGDIPEGYSVSREKKERFSLILESASTNQTSMYLCASSPGIPQYFGPGTRLTVL.

Only a few counts were recorded for this clone. The chain is built from TRBV6-1 and TRBJ2-5, with unresolved D. This CDR3 contains 8 residues. Germline loops: CDR1 MNHNS, CDR2 SASEGT. Trimming cost V 11 bases and J 5 bases, with 3 bases left between them. In DNA form, the CDR3 reads TGTGCCTCTGAGACCCAGTACTTC. As protein: CASETQYF.

This clone was found once. The rearrangement links TRBV6-6 to TRBJ1-1; no definite D call. The CDR3 length is 14 residues. Trimming pared 3 bases from V and 4 bases from J, leaving 12 bases between. Germline CDR1 is MNHNY and CDR2 is SVGAGI (reference sequence). CDR3: CASSYKHPSTEAFF. As DNA, the CDR3 is TGTGCCAGCAGTTATAAACACCCAAGCACTGAAGCTTTCTTT.

The chain links TRBV10-2 to TRBJ2-2, with 9 nucleotides matching TRBD2. This CDR3 has 13 residues. V trimming: 6 bases; J trimming: 7 bases; junction bases outside the gene matches: 3. CDR1 is WSHSY, CDR2 SAAADI, per germline. The CDR3 reads CASRREGHGELFF. CDR3 bases: TGCGCCAGCAGGCGGGAGGGTCACGGGGAGCTGTTTTTT.

The table lists this clone with a few counts. V gene TRBV6-1 combines with J gene TRBJ2-6; D perhaps matches TRBD2 (8 bases). Trimming took 4 bases from V and 0 from J, leaving 19 bases between them. Germline V lookup: CDR1 MNHNS, CDR2 SASEGT. CDR3 length: 19 amino acids. CDR3 sequence reads: CASSGPGGGRGSGANVLTF. As DNA, the CDR3 is TGTGCCAGCAGTGGCCCGGGAGGGGGCCGTGGCTCTGGGGCCAACGTCCTGACTTTC.

The sample holds a few counts of this clone. V gene TRBV30 combines with J gene TRBJ1-1; 8 bases line up with TRBD1. CDR1 is GTSNPN, CDR2 SVGIG, per germline (reference sequence). This CDR3 region has 13 residues. The J segment lost 6 bases and the V segment lost 5 bases, leaving 8 bases of the junction unmatched. The CDR3 sequence is CAWDPTGDSEAFF. CDR3 DNA: TGTGCCTGGGACCCGACAGGGGACTCTGAAGCTTTCTTT. The full variable domain, completed using reference TRBV30 and TRBJ1-1, is SQTIHQWPATLVQPVGSPLSLECTVEGTSNPNLYWYRQAAGRGLQLLFYSVGIGQISSEVPQNLSASRPQDRQFILSSKKLLLSDSGFYLCAWDPTGDSEAFFGQGTRLTVV.

The chain couples TRBV2 to TRBJ2-7, with 11 nucleotides matching TRBD2. This CDR3 is 15 amino acids long. CDR1 is SNHLY, CDR2 FYNNEI, per germline. Unmatched junction bases numbered 9, after V lost 7 bases and J lost 4 bases. The DNA of the CDR3 is TGTGCCAGCATGGAAAATAGCGGGGGGGCGTACGAGCAGTACTTC. It encodes CASMENSGGAYEQYF.

The J gene is TRBJ2-7, the V gene TRBV13; 9 bases fit TRBD2. The CDR3 contains 16 residues. CDR1 is PRHDT, CDR2 FYEKMQ, per germline (reference sequence). Trimming at V came to 0 bases and at J to 3 bases, leaving 6 bases not matched to a gene. The chain's CDR3 is CASSLGRTSVDYEQYF. CDR3 coding DNA: TGTGCCAGCAGCTTAGGGAGGACTAGCGTAGACTACGAGCAGTACTTC.

The chain recombines TRBV13 with TRBJ2-2, with TRBD2 as a possible D gene (5 bases). Trimming took off 5 bases at V and 1 base at J, with 11 bases between the two ends. This CDR3 is built from 15 residues. Looked up from germline, CDR1 is PRHDT and CDR2 is FYEKMQ (reference sequence). CDR3 DNA: TGTGCCAGCAGCCGGATTGGACTGAACACCGGGGAGCTGTTTTTT. Its translation is CASSRIGLNTGELFF.

CDR3 coding DNA: TGTGCCAGCACCAAAAACGGTATTTATGGTGAAGCTTTCTTT. The encoded protein is CASTKNGIYGEAFF. This chain joins TRBV7-9 and TRBJ1-1; D unresolved. Germline V lookup: CDR1 SEHNR, CDR2 FQNEAQ (reference sequence). The germline V and J ends were trimmed by 7 bases and 7 bases, with 19 bases remaining between them. The CDR3 loop spans 14 amino acids.

The chain joins TRBV10-3 to TRBJ2-3, with 8 bases aligning to TRBD1. CDR1 is ENHRY, CDR2 SYGVKD, per germline. The CDR3 is 15 amino acids. V trimming: 5 bases; J trimming: 2 bases; junction bases outside the gene matches: 6. The CDR3 bases are TGTGCCATCAGTTGGACAGGGAGCCTCACAGATACGCAGTATTTT. Its protein product is CAISWTGSLTDTQYF.

V usage is TRBV5-1 and J usage is TRBJ2-7; D is unresolved. The CDR3 is 15 residues long. Germline V gene data show CDR1 as SGHRS and CDR2 as YFSETQ. Trimming left V 0 bases short and J 0 bases short, with 10 bases between. In DNA form, the CDR3 reads TGCGCCAGCAGCTTGGGGTTTTCGAGCTCCTACGAGCAGTACTTC. This gives the protein CASSLGFSSSYEQYF.

The V and J genes are TRBV11-3 and TRBJ1-1; 8 nucleotides line up with TRBD1. This CDR3 has 14 amino acids. Germline trimming cut 5 bases from V and 2 bases from J; bases unmatched to any gene: 4. Germline V gene sequence: CDR1 SGHNT, CDR2 YENEEA. The CDR3 is CASSTTGVNTEAFF. CDR3 bases: TGTGCCAGCAGCACGACAGGGGTAAACACTGAAGCTTTCTTT.

This clone was counted once. CDR3 region: CASSQGQGSSYTQYF. The CDR3 bases are TGTGCCAGCAGCCAGGGACAGGGGAGTTCGTATACGCAGTATTTT. The chain links TRBV7-9 to TRBJ2-3, with 10 bases matching TRBD1. The CDR3 length is 15 residues. V was clipped by 5 bases and J by 7 bases; unmatched bases: 9. CDR1 SEHNR and CDR2 FQNEAQ come from the germline V gene (reference sequence).

This clone was seen only a few times. The V call is TRBV9, the J call TRBJ2-1; 11 nucleotides align to TRBD2. Germline CDR1 reads SGDLS; CDR2 reads YYNGEE. The CDR3 sequence is 17 residues long. The V and J ends lost 0 bases and 5 bases, in that order; junction bases with no gene match: 7. For the CDR3, the DNA is TGTGCCAGCAGCGTAGCTAGCGGGAGGTGGGGGGACAATGAGCAGTTCTTC. Amino acids: CASSVASGRWGDNEQFF.

The chain recombines TRBV19 with TRBJ1-5; a weak D match, TRBD1 (6 bases). CDR1 LNHDA and CDR2 SQIVND come from the germline V gene (reference sequence). CDR3 length: 15 residues. V lost 7 bases, J lost 4 bases, and 17 bases lay in between. CDR3 nucleotides: TGTGCCAGTAATGATAAAGACAGGTGGAATCAGCCCCAGCATTTT. Translated, it gives CASNDKDRWNQPQHF.

CDR3 loop: CASLSPDRGHEQYF. The CDR3 nucleotides read TGTGCCAGTCTCAGCCCGGACAGGGGCCACGAGCAGTACTTC. V and J are TRBV18 and TRBJ2-7, with TRBD1 matching over 9 bases. The length of the CDR3 is 14 residues. Germline loops: CDR1 KGHSH, CDR2 LQKENI. Trimming at V came to 9 bases and at J to 5 bases, leaving 11 bases not matched to a gene.

V usage is TRBV6-1 and J usage is TRBJ2-3; 9 nucleotides align to TRBD2. The CDR3 length is 16 residues. Germline V gene lookup returns CDR1 MNHNS and CDR2 SASEGT. Trimming at V came to 2 bases and at J to 2 bases, leaving 5 bases not matched to a gene. CDR3 nucleotide sequence: TGTGCCAGCAGTGAAAGGGGGACTAGCCCCACAGATACGCAGTATTTT. Translated, it gives CASSERGTSPTDTQYF.